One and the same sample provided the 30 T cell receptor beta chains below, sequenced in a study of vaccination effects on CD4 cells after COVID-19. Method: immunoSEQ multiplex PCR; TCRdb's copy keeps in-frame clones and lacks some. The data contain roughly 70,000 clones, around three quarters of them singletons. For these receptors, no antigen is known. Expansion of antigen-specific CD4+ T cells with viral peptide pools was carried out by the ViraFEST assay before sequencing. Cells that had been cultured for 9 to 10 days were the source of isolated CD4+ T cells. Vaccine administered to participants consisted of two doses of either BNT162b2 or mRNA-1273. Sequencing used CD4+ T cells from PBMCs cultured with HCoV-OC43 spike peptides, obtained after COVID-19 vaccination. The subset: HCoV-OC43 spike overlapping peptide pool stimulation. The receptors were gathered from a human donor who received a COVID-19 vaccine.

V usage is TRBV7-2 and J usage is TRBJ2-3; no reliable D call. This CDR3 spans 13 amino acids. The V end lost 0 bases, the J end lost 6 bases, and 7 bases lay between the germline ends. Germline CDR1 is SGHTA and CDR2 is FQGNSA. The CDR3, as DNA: TGTGCCAGCAGCTTAGCTGTTTTGGATACGCAGTATTTT. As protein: CASSLAVLDTQYF.

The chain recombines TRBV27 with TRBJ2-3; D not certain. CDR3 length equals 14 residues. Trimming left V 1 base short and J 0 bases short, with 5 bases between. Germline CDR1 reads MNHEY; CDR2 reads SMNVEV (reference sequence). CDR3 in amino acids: CASSLFRSTDTQYF. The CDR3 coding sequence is TGTGCCAGCAGTTTATTCAGGAGCACAGATACGCAGTATTTT.

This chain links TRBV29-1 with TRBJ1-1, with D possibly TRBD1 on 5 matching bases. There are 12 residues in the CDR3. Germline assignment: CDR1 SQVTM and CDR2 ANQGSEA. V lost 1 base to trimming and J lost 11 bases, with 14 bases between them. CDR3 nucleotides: TGCAGCGTTGAAGGCAGCGGAGGGGATGCTTTCTTT. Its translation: CSVEGSGGDAFF.

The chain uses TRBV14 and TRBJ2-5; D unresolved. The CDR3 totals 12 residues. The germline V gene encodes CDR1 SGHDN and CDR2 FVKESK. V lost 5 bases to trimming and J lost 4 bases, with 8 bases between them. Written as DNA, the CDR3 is TGTGCCAGCAGCTTTAGTAGAGAGACCCAGTACTTC. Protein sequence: CASSFSRETQYF.

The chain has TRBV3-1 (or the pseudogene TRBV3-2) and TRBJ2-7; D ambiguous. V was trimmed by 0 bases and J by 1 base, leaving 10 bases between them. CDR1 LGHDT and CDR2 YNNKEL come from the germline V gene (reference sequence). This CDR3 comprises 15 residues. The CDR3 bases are TGTGCCAGCAGCCAAGAGAGGCACACTTCCTACGAGCAGTACGTC. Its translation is CASSQERHTSYEQYV.

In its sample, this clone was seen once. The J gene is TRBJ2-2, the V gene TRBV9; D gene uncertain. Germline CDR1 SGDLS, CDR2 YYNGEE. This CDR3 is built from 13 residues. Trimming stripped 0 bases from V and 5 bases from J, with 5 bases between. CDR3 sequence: CASSVGWTGELFF. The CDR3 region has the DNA TGTGCCAGCAGCGTAGGGTGGACCGGGGAGCTGTTTTTT.

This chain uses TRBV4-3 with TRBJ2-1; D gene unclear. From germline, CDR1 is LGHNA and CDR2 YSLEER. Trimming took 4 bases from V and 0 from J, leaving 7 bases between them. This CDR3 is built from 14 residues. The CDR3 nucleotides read TGCGCCAGCAGCCCCACAGCCTCCTACAATGAGCAGTTCTTC. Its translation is CASSPTASYNEQFF.

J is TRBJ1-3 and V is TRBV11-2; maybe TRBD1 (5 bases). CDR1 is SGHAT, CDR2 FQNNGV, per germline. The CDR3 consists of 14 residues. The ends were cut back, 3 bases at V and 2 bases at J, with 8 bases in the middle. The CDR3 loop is CASSLGGTGNTIYF. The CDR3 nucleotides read TGTGCCAGCAGCTTGGGGGGAACTGGAAACACCATATATTTT.

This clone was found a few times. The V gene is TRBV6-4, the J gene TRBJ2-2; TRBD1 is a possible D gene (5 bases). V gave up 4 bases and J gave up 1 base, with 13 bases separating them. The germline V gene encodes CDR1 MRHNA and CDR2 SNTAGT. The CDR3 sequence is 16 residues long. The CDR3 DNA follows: TGTGCCAGCAGTGCGTTCAGGGAAGGGAACACCGGGGAGCTGTTTTTT. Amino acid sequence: CASSAFREGNTGELFF.

The CDR3 spells CASSQEHRRGGNTIYF. CDR3 bases: TGCGCCAGCAGCCAAGAGCACCGAAGGGGGGGAAACACCATATATTTT. The chain couples TRBV4-3 to TRBJ1-3; D is possibly TRBD1 (6 bases). The germline V gene encodes CDR1 LGHNA and CDR2 YSLEER. The CDR3 is made up of 16 amino acids. The V end was cut by 0 bases, the J end by 4 bases, with 13 bases between.

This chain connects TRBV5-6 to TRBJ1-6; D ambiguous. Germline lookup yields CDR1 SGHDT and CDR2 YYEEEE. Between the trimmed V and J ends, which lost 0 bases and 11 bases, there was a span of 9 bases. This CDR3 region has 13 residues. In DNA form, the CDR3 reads TGTGCCAGCAGCTTGGCCCCCTGGACACCCCTCCACTTT. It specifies CASSLAPWTPLHF.

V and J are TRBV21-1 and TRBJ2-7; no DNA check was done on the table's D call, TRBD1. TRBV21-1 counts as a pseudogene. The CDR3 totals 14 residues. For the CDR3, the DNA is TGTGCCAGCAGCGATCGAGACAGGACCTACGAGCAGTACGTC. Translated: CASSDRDRTYEQYV.

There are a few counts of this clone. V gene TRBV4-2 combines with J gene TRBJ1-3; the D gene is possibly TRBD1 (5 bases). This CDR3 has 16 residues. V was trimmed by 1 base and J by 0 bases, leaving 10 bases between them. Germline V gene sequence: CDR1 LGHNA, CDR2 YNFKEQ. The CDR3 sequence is CASSQGRAVSGNTIYF. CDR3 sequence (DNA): TGTGCCAGCAGCCAAGGCAGGGCCGTCTCTGGAAACACCATATATTTT.

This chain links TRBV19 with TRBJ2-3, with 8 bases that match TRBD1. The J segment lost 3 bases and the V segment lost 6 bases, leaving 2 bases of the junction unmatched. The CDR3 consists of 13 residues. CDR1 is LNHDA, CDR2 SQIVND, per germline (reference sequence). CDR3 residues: CASRDRGTDTQYF. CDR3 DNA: TGTGCCAGTAGAGACAGGGGTACAGATACGCAGTATTTT.

For the CDR3, the DNA is TGTGCCAGCACAGGGGGACAGCTGAACACTGAAGCTTTCTTT. Translating gives CASTGGQLNTEAFF. The genes are TRBV19 and TRBJ1-1, with 8 bases lining up with TRBD1. V shed 9 bases and J 0 bases; nucleotides not matched to a gene: 6. The CDR3 has 14 amino acids. Per the germline V gene, CDR1 is LNHDA and CDR2 is SQIVND (reference sequence).

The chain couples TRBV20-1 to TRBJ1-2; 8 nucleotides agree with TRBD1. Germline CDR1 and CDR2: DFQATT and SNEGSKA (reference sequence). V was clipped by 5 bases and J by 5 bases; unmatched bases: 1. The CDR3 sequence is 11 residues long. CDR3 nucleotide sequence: TGCAGTGCTTGGACAGGGTATGGCTACACCTTC. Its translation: CSAWTGYGYTF.

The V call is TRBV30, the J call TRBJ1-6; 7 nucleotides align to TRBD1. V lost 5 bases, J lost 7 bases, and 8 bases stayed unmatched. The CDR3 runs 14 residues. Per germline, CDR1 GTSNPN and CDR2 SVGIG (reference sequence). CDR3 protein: CAWGRQGNNSPLHF. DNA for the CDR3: TGTGCCTGGGGTAGACAGGGAAACAATTCACCCCTCCACTTT.

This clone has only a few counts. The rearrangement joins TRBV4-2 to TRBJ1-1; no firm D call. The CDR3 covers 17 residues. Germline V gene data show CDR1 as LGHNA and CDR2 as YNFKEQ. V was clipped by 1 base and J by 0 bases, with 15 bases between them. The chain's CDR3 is CASSQVEPRRVNTEAFF. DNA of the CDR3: TGTGCCAGCAGCCAAGTCGAGCCCCGGAGGGTGAACACTGAAGCTTTCTTT.

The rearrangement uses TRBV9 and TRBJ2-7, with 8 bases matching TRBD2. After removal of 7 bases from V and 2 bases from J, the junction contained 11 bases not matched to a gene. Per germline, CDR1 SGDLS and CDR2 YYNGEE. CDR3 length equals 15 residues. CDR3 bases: TGTGCCAGCTTACATCGAAGCGGGGGTCCCTACGAGCAGTACGTC. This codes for CASLHRSGGPYEQYV.

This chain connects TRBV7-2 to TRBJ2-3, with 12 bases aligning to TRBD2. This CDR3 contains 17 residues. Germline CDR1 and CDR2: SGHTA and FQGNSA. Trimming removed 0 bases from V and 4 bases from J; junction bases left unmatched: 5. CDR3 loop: CASSLALTSGGADTQYF. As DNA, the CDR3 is TGTGCCAGCAGCTTAGCGCTGACTAGCGGGGGTGCAGATACGCAGTATTTT.

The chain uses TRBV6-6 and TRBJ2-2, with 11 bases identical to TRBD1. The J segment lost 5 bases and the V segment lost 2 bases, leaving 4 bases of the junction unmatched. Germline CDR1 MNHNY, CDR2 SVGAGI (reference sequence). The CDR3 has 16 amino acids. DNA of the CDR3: TGTGCCAGCAGTTACCCCGGACAGGGGGCGACCGGGGAGCTGTTTTTT. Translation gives CASSYPGQGATGELFF.

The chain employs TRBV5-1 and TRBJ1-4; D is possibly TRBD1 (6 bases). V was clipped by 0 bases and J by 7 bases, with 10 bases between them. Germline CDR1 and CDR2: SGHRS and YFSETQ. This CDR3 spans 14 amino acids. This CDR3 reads CASSLETGTEKLFF. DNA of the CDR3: TGCGCCAGCAGCTTGGAAACAGGGACTGAAAAACTGTTTTTT.

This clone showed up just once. The CDR3 here is CASSQLGPSNEKLFF. The CDR3 DNA is TGTGCCAGCAGTCAGTTAGGACCTTCTAATGAAAAACTGTTTTTT. This rearrangement joins TRBV6-5 to TRBJ1-4; D uncertain. V lost 5 bases, J lost 3 bases, and 13 bases lay in between. Germline CDR1 and CDR2: MNHEY and SVGAGI. The CDR3 sequence is 15 residues long.

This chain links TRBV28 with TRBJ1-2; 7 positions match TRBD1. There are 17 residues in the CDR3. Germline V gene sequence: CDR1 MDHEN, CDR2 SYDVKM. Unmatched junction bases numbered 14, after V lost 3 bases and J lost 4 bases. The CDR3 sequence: CASSFPGQDGFVYGYTF. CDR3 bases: TGTGCCAGCAGTTTCCCCGGACAGGATGGTTTTGTCTATGGCTACACCTTC.

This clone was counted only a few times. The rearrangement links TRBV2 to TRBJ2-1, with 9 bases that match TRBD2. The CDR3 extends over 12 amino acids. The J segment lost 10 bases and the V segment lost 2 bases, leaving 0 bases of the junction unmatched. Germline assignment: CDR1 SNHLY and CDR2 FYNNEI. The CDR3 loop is CASSELAGEQFF. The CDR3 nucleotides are TGTGCCAGCAGTGAACTAGCGGGGGAGCAGTTCTTC.

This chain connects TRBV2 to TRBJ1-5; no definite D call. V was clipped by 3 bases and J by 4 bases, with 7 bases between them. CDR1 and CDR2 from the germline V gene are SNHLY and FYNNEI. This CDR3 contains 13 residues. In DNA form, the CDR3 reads TGTGCCAGCAGTGAGCTCAGGAATCAGCCCCAGCATTTT. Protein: CASSELRNQPQHF.

The CDR3 DNA is TGTGCCAGCATGTTGAGGGAAAGAACCCAGTACTTC. Protein: CASMLRERTQYF. The V call is TRBV2, the J call TRBJ2-5; TRBD2 might be the D (5 bases). The CDR3 is made up of 12 amino acids. Germline CDR1 and CDR2: SNHLY and FYNNEI. Trimming took off 7 bases at V and 8 bases at J, with 14 bases between the two ends.

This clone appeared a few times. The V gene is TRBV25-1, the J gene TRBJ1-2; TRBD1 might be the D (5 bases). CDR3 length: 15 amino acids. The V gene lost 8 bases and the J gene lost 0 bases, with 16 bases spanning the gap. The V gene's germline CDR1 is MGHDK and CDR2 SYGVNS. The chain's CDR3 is CASLPGQGSNYGYTF. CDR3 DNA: TGTGCCAGCTTGCCCGGGCAGGGATCTAACTATGGCTACACCTTC.

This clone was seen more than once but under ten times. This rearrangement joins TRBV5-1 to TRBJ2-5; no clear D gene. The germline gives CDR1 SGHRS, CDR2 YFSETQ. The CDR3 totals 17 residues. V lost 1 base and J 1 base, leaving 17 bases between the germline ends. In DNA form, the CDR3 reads TGCGCCAGCAGCTTGTTCGGTTTGGGCAGCACCCAAGAGACCCAGTACTTC. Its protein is CASSLFGLGSTQETQYF.

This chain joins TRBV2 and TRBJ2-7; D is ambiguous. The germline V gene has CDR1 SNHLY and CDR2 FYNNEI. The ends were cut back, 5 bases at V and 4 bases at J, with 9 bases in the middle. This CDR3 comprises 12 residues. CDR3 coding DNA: TGTGCCAGCAGTAAACACCTATACGAGCAGTACGTC. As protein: CASSKHLYEQYV.